The present T cell receptor beta chain was sequenced within a study of regulatory T cells in long-lasting Graves disease. In this sample, this clonotype turned up many times. Time point indicated: newly diagnosed GD, antithyroid drugs for less than 3 months. The TCR library was prepared using RNA isolated from PBMCs. This CDR3 is 15 amino acids long. V was shortened by 1 base and J by 5 bases, with 15 bases between the two germline ends. Per the germline V gene, CDR1 is SGHRS and CDR2 is YFSETQ. Building of the TCR beta libraries involved iRepertoire HTBI primers and Arm-PCR of CDR3 regions. TCRdb reanalysed the multiplex PCR reads using MiXCR and keeps one entry per CDR3 protein. The data show some 500,000 distinct CDR3 sequences, roughly 14% seen once. These same data were also listed under a study on T cells in Graves' hyperthyroidism and ophthalmopathy.

The clonotype originates from a man aged 25 to 45 with Graves disease. The rearrangement uses TRBV5-1 and TRBJ2-5; D unresolved. Here the sequenced sample was peripheral blood mononuclear cells (PBMCs), taken at new diagnosis, from a patient treated with antithyroid drugs. CDR3 DNA sequence: TGCGCCAGCAGCTTGAGTAGGTGGGAATACGAGACCCAGTACTTC. Amino acid sequence: CASSLSRWEYETQYF.